These T cell receptor beta chains were read from a single sample in a study of immune heterogeneity within non-small cell lung tumors. TCRdb reanalysed the multiplex PCR reads using MiXCR and keeps one entry per CDR3 protein. In the table there are 30,000 to 40,000 distinct CDR3 sequences, about 30% of which are singletons. Specimen: lung tumor tissue. These receptors were obtained from a man aged 35-49 years with non-small cell lung cancer. The CDR3 runs from the conserved cysteine through the conserved F or W. D genes are given only for firm matches. The size entry is marked missing in some rows and otherwise reads once, few, many or a size class.

V	size	J	D	CDR3	DNA
TRBV19	-	TRBJ2-5	-	CASSFRTQETQYF	TGTGCCAGTAGTTTCAGGACCCAAGAGACCCAGTACTTC
TRBV19	many	TRBJ1-3	TRBD1	CASSIYRGRGNTIYF	TGTGCCAGTAGTATTTACAGGGGGCGAGGAAACACCATATATTTT
TRBV7-8	-	TRBJ2-5	-	CASSLTLQETQYF	TGTGCCAGCAGCTTGACACTACAAGAGACCCAGTACTTC
TRBV19	few	TRBJ2-4	-	CASSIGGSSAKNIQYF	TGTGCCAGTAGTATAGGTGGGAGCTCGGCCAAAAACATTCAGTACTTC
TRBV6-1	few	TRBJ1-1	-	CASIGRSTANTEAFF	TGTGCCAGCATTGGCCGGTCGACGGCGAACACTGAAGCTTTCTTT
TRBV7-2	many	TRBJ2-7	-	CASSLARQGNDEQYF	TGTGCCAGCAGCTTAGCGCGGCAGGGTAACGACGAGCAGTACTTC
TRBV7-9	few	TRBJ2-1	-	CASTRGQGSNEQFF	TGTGCCAGCACCCGGGGGCAGGGGTCCAATGAGCAGTTCTTC
TRBV7-8	many	TRBJ1-2	TRBD1	CASSLAFQGATYNYGYTF	TGTGCCAGCAGCTTAGCGTTCCAGGGGGCCACCTACAACTATGGCTACACCTTC
TRBV18	-	TRBJ1-3	-	CASSQRQDHGNTIYF	TGTGCCAGCTCACAAAGACAGGACCATGGAAACACCATATATTTT
TRBV28	many	TRBJ2-1	-	CASIPSTSRLPDEQFF	TGTGCCAGCATCCCCTCGACTAGTCGGTTACCCGATGAGCAGTTCTTC
TRBV27	many	TRBJ2-1	TRBD2	CASSDYIGTSGRKNEQFF	TGTGCCAGCAGTGATTACATCGGGACTAGCGGGAGGAAGAATGAGCAGTTCTTC
TRBV9	few	TRBJ1-1	-	CASTEAFF	TGTGCCAGCACTGAAGCTTTCTTT
TRBV11-2	-	TRBJ2-7	-	CASSLGLIDEQYF	TGTGCCAGCAGCTTAGGGCTAATTGACGAGCAGTACTTC
TRBV6-1	few	TRBJ2-7	-	CASFQGAYEQYF	TGTGCCAGCTTTCAGGGTGCCTACGAGCAGTACTTC
TRBV6-1	few	TRBJ1-3	-	CAGGTLGNTIYF	TGTGCCGGCGGCACGTTGGGAAACACCATATATTTT
TRBV18	few	TRBJ2-3	-	CASSRSSSTDTQYF	TGTGCCAGCTCACGGTCGTCGAGCACAGATACGCAGTATTTT
TRBV5-1	-	TRBJ2-7	-	CASSFPGAPGEQYF	TGCGCCAGCAGCTTTCCGGGGGCGCCGGGCGAGCAGTACTTC
TRBV4-1	many	TRBJ2-7	TRBD2	CASSQTSGSSSYEQYF	TGCGCCAGCAGCCAAACTAGCGGTAGTAGCTCCTACGAGCAGTACTTC
TRBV9	many	TRBJ2-7	-	CASSAGGTRWEQYF	TGTGCCAGCAGCGCTGGGGGGACCCGGTGGGAGCAGTACTTC
TRBV19	few	TRBJ1-1	-	CASSPGQLLNTEAFF	TGTGCCAGTAGTCCCGGACAGCTATTGAACACTGAAGCTTTCTTT
TRBV2	many	TRBJ2-7	-	CASSVTGISYEQYF	TGTGCCAGCAGTGTTACCGGGATCTCCTACGAGCAGTACTTC
TRBV6-1	medium-sized	TRBJ2-3	-	CASRYSSTDTQYF	TGTGCCAGCAGGTACAGTTCTACAGATACGCAGTATTTT
TRBV10-3	medium-sized	TRBJ1-2	-	CAISESGNSRSGYTF	TGTGCCATCAGTGAGTCCGGGAACAGCCGATCTGGCTACACCTTC
TRBV27	many	TRBJ2-7	-	CASGTIGGVSLEQYF	TGTGCCAGCGGAACCATAGGGGGTGTCTCTCTCGAGCAGTACTTC
TRBV6-1	many	TRBJ1-3	-	CASSEGSFSGNTIYF	TGTGCCAGCAGTGAAGGGAGCTTCTCTGGAAACACCATATATTTT
TRBV4-2	once	TRBJ2-3	-	CASSPGPPITDTQYF	TGTGCCAGCAGCCCGGGCCCCCCTATCACAGATACGCAGTATTTT
TRBV15	many	TRBJ1-5	-	CATSRDYVSNQPQHF	TGTGCCACCAGCAGAGATTATGTTAGCAATCAGCCCCAGCATTTT
TRBV5-6	-	TRBJ2-1	-	CASSLAGLGEQFF	TGTGCCAGCAGCTTAGCCGGACTGGGTGAGCAGTTCTTC
TRBV7-2	-	TRBJ2-7	-	CASSLGISYERYF	TGTGCCAGCAGCCTTGGGATCTCCTACGAGCGGTACTTC
TRBV28	many	TRBJ1-1	-	CASSFLQGFIF	TGTGCCAGCAGTTTTCTGCAGGGGTTTATCTTT
TRBV20-1	-	TRBJ1-6	-	CSARGDPSSLSLHF	TGCAGTGCTAGAGGAGATCCGAGCAGTTTATCCCTCCACTTT
TRBV7-2	few	TRBJ2-1	TRBD2	CASSLSLAGDDNEQFF	TGTGCCAGCAGCTTAAGTTTGGCGGGAGACGACAATGAGCAGTTCTTC
TRBV6-2/TRBV6-3	many	TRBJ1-2	TRBD1	CASSSTRDRHYGYTF	TGTGCCAGCAGTTCGACCCGGGACAGGCACTATGGCTACACCTTC
TRBV7-7	-	TRBJ2-5	-	CASSFQGVETQYF	TGTGCTAGCAGCTTCCAGGGTGTGGAGACCCAGTACTTC
TRBV10-3	-	TRBJ2-1	-	CAIKSGNEQFF	TGTGCCATCAAAAGTGGGAATGAGCAGTTCTTC
TRBV7-9	few	TRBJ1-3	-	CASSPRTAGFSGNTIYF	TGTGCCAGCAGCCCTCGGACAGCTGGCTTCTCTGGAAACACCATATATTTT
TRBV5-1	-	TRBJ2-1	TRBD2	CASQRGPTYNEQFF	TGCGCCAGTCAGCGGGGTCCGACCTACAATGAGCAGTTCTTC
TRBV7-6	-	TRBJ1-1	-	CASSRGGDVVTEALF	TGTGCCAGCAGCCGAGGGGGGGATGTAGTCACTGAAGCTCTCTTT
TRBV6-1	many	TRBJ2-1	TRBD1	CASRAGTGTINEQFF	TGTGCCAGCAGGGCCGGGACAGGGACCATCAATGAGCAGTTCTTC
TRBV18	few	TRBJ1-2	-	CASSPAYVDYGYTF	TGTGCCAGCTCACCCGCCTACGTAGACTATGGCTACACCTTC
TRBV24-1	many	TRBJ2-7	-	CATSEPTGYEQYF	TGTGCCACCAGTGAACCGACAGGCTACGAGCAGTACTTC
TRBV4-1	-	TRBJ1-3	-	CASSPRNLVRRFDSGNTIYF	TGCGCCAGCAGCCCTCGAAATTTGGTGAGGAGATTCGACTCTGGAAACACCATATATTTT
TRBV9	-	TRBJ2-3	-	CASSAQGGTQYF	TGTGCCAGCAGCGCACAGGGGGGGACGCAGTATTTT
TRBV7-2	medium-sized	TRBJ2-3	-	CASSSPGGDRHSTDTQYF	TGTGCCAGCAGCTCCCCCGGCGGCGACAGGCATAGCACAGATACGCAGTATTTT
TRBV6-4	-	TRBJ2-3	-	CASSAGPGTDTEYF	TGTGCCAGCAGTGCCGGCCCGGGCACAGATACGGAGTATTTT